This T cell receptor beta chain was obtained from a study of technical replicates of blood from several donors. This CDR3 has 15 residues. Trimming stripped 2 bases from V and 0 bases from J, with 9 bases between. Looked up from germline, CDR1 is SGHRS and CDR2 is YFSETQ. The method was immunoSEQ multiplex PCR; TCRdb's version includes in-frame clones alone and lacks a portion of them. The sample gives fewer than 85,000 clones, around 94% of which show up once; around 0.25% is in the top ten. The TCR sequence derives from a human donor in good health. The sequencing input was T cells isolated from PBMCs. The chain has TRBV5-1 and TRBJ2-1; D unresolved. CDR3 protein: CASSFRLGSYNEQFF. In DNA, the CDR3 is TGCGCCAGCAGCTTCCGACTTGGCTCCTACAATGAGCAGTTCTTC.